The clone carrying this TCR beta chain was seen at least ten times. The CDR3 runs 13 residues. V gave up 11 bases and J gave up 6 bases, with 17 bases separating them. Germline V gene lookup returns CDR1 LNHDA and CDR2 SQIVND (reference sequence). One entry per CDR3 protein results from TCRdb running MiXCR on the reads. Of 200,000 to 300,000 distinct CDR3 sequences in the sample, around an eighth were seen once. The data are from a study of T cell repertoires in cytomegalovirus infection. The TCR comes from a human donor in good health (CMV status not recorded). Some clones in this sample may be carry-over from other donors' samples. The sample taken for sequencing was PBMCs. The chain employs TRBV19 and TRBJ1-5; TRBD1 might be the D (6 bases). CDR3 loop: CAVSRGVGQPQHF. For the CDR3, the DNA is TGTGCCGTTTCCAGGGGAGTGGGTCAGCCCCAGCATTTT.